This T cell receptor (beta chain) stems from a study of T cell clonotyping in hematopoietic cell transplantation. Whole-study context: Pretransplant recipient samples were taken after cytoreduction. General study points: Few recipient clonotypes overlapped donors; over 95% were de novo at given depth. Broader posttransplant TCR repertoire diversity was predicted by graft donor and pretransplant recipient Inverse Simpson Index values. Cells were unsorted, so CD4 and CD8 contributions were not separated.

This CDR3 spans 15 amino acids. CDR1 SGDLS and CDR2 YYNGEE come from the germline V gene. V gave up 4 bases and J gave up 8 bases; unmatched junction bases: 9. The table came from immunoSEQ multiplex PCR; TCRdb's copy has only in-frame clones and leaves some out. The data contain approximately 39,000 clones, 85% to 95% of them singletons. This clone was seen a single time. Antigen unknown. The time point was: recipient sample about 28 days before transplant, after cytoreduction. The material was peripheral blood mononuclear cells, obtained before stem cell transplant. This chain uses TRBV9 with TRBJ2-5; 12 nucleotides line up with TRBD1. The receptor comes from a man aged 40-55 years with chronic myeloid leukemia. Some clones in this sample may be carry-over from other donors' samples. The CDR3 nucleotides read TGTGCCAGCAGCAACCCCGGGACAGGGGGCACCACCCAGTACTTC. Translated, it gives CASSNPGTGGTTQYF.